This passage covers 26 T cell receptor beta chains from one sample sequenced in a study of OX40 agonist ivuxolimab in advanced cancers. The receptor library was made with the immunoSEQ multiplex PCR assay. TCRdb retrieved this table from immuneACCESS and kept in-frame rearrangements only. Not all clones are present; in checked studies, unresolved V genes account for under half, and no reason is known for the remainder. The sample records fewer than 65,000 clones, 91% of which are singletons. The top ten constitute roughly a sixth of the sample. Here the sequenced sample was CD4+ or CD8+ T cells sorted from blood, taken in a trial of the OX40 agonist ivuxolimab. The receptors here all came from an adult with an advanced solid tumor such as melanoma, head and neck, liver or kidney cancer.

This clone was recorded only once. V usage is TRBV19 and J usage is TRBJ2-2; 8 positions agree with TRBD1. The germline CDR1 and CDR2 sequences are LNHDA and SQIVND (reference sequence). The CDR3 extends over 19 amino acids. V was pared by 0 bases and J by 3 bases, with 12 bases of the junction left unmatched. CDR3 DNA: TGTGCCAGTAGTATAGAAAGGACAGGGAACGTACTCTACACCGGGGAGCTGTTTTTT. Translated: CASSIERTGNVLYTGELFF. Drawing the rest from reference TRBV19 and TRBJ2-2, the complete variable domain is DGGITQSPKYLFRKEGQNVTLSCEQNLNHDAMYWYRQDPGQGLRLIYYSQIVNDFQKGDIAEGYSVSREKKESFPLTVTSAQKNPTAFYLCASSIERTGNVLYTGELFFGEGSRLTVL.

This chain connects TRBV29-1 to TRBJ1-2, with TRBD1 matching over 9 bases. The trim removed 3 bases at V and 0 bases at J, leaving 2 bases unmatched. The germline gives CDR1 SQVTM, CDR2 ANQGSEA. The CDR3 contains 14 residues. The CDR3 bases are TGCAGCGTTGAGGACAGGGGAGCTAACTATGGCTACACCTTC. The encoded protein is CSVEDRGANYGYTF.

This chain links TRBV5-4 with TRBJ2-1; tentative D call: TRBD2 (5 bases). The CDR3 has 15 residues. Germline V gives CDR1 SGHNT, CDR2 YYREEE (reference sequence). V was cut by 6 bases and J by 1 base, with 14 bases left in between. In DNA, the CDR3 is TGTGCCAGCACCAGCTCGGGATGGTCCTACAATGAGCAGTTCTTC. This codes for CASTSSGWSYNEQFF.

The chain is built from TRBV7-9 and TRBJ1-4; D remains unclear. Germline assignment: CDR1 SEHNR and CDR2 FQNEAQ (reference sequence). This CDR3 is 14 amino acids long. Trimming stripped 1 base from V and 8 bases from J, with 11 bases between. CDR3 in amino acids: CASSLDFSWEKLFF. The CDR3 region has the DNA TGTGCCAGCAGCTTAGATTTCAGTTGGGAAAAACTGTTTTTT. The entire variable domain, with the rest obtained from reference TRBV7-9 and TRBJ1-4, is as follows: DTGVSQNPRHKITKRGQNVTFRCDPISEHNRLYWYRQTLGQGPEFLTYFQNEAQLEKSRLLSDRFSAERPKGSFSTLEIQRTEQGDSAMYLCASSLDFSWEKLFFGSGTQLSVL.

This sequence joins TRBV6-5 and TRBJ2-7; D is unresolved. Germline V CDR1 and CDR2: MNHEY, SVGAGI. There are 15 residues in the CDR3. The V end was cut by 6 bases, the J end by 4 bases, with 19 bases between. The CDR3 DNA is TGTGCCAGCAGCGCCTTTAGTGGGGTCAGTTACGAGCAGTACTTC. Translation gives CASSAFSGVSYEQYF.

The sample holds one count of this clone. The chain carries TRBV23-1 and TRBJ2-3, with 7 bases aligning to TRBD1. TRBV23-1 has ORF status, its function being uncertain. V shed 4 bases and J 3 bases; nucleotides not matched to a gene: 7. The length of the CDR3 is 15 residues. The CDR3 coding sequence is TGCGCCAGCAGTCCTCGACAGGGCACAACAGATACGCAGTATTTT. Its translation is CASSPRQGTTDTQYF.

As regards this clone: The junction differs from germline at one of its ends, possibly a read error. The J gene is TRBJ1-3, the V gene TRBV7-9, with TRBD1 identical over 10 bases. There are 19 residues in the CDR3. Germline-derived CDR1 and CDR2 are SEHNR and FQNEAQ (reference sequence). The CDR3 loop reads CASSLAGTGAASSGNTIYF. For the CDR3, the DNA is TGTGCCAGCAGCCTAGCCGGGACAGGGGCCGCCAGCTCTGGAAACACCATATATTTT.

V is TRBV27 and J is TRBJ1-1; D may be TRBD1 (6 bases). This CDR3 region has 15 residues. Germline assignment: CDR1 MNHEY and CDR2 SMNVEV (reference sequence). Trimming took 2 bases from V and 5 from J, leaving 15 bases between them. The CDR3 reads CASSLAGAGRTEAFF. CDR3 coding DNA: TGTGCCAGCAGTTTAGCGGGGGCGGGAAGGACTGAAGCTTTCTTT.

This chain uses TRBV6-1 with TRBJ1-1; no definite D call. The CDR3 runs to 13 residues. The germline V gene encodes CDR1 MNHNS and CDR2 SASEGT. Trimming stripped 7 bases from V and 1 base from J, with 10 bases between. CDR3 loop: CASKEVPNTEAFF. CDR3 in DNA: TGTGCCAGCAAAGAGGTCCCGAACACTGAAGCTTTCTTT.

V is TRBV4-1 and J is TRBJ1-4; D not resolved. The CDR3 consists of 16 residues. Germline CDR1 reads MGHRA; CDR2 reads YSYEKL. Between the trimmed V and J ends, which lost 4 bases and 0 bases, there was a span of 12 bases. Written as DNA, the CDR3 is TGCGCCAGCAGCCTCAGGATTAGCGCAACTAATGAAAAACTGTTTTTT. Amino acid sequence: CASSLRISATNEKLFF.

The gene calls are TRBV5-4 and TRBJ2-7; D remains ambiguous. Trimming removed 0 bases from V and 3 bases from J, with 7 bases in between. CDR1 and CDR2 from the germline V gene are SGHNT and YYREEE (reference sequence). The CDR3 covers 13 residues. The CDR3 protein is CASSLGQLYEQYF. The CDR3 nucleotides read TGTGCCAGCAGCTTGGGGCAGCTCTACGAGCAGTACTTC.

This clone was seen just once. J is TRBJ1-2 and V is TRBV9; 7 bases are shared with TRBD1. This CDR3 has 13 amino acids. The junction had 5 bases not matched to a gene; V was cut back by 3 bases and J by 6 bases. CDR1 is SGDLS and CDR2 is YYNGEE in the germline V gene. The CDR3 nucleotides read TGTGCCAGCAGCGGACAGGGAGGGGATGGCTACACCTTC. Translating gives CASSGQGGDGYTF. Full variable domain (remainder filled in from reference TRBV9 and TRBJ1-2): DSGVTQTPKHLITATGQRVTLRCSPRSGDLSVYWYQQSLDQGLQFLIQYYNGEERAKGNILERFSAQQFPDLHSELNLSSLELGDSALYFCASSGQGGDGYTFGSGTRLTVV.

The chain links TRBV19 to TRBJ2-7; D unclear. The germline gives CDR1 LNHDA, CDR2 SQIVND (reference sequence). This CDR3 comprises 13 residues. V was cut by 3 bases and J by 1 base, with 7 bases left in between. Here the CDR3 reads CASSMDASYEQYF. CDR3 in DNA: TGTGCCAGTAGTATGGACGCGTCCTACGAGCAGTACTTC.

V gene TRBV19 combines with J gene TRBJ1-6; 9 nucleotides match TRBD1. CDR1 LNHDA and CDR2 SQIVND come from the germline V gene (reference sequence). With 8 bases clipped from V and 4 bases from J, the junction kept 9 bases outside the gene matches. The CDR3 has 16 amino acids. The DNA of the CDR3 is TGTGCCAGTGACCTCGGGACAGGGCTTTATAATTCACCCCTCCACTTT. Translated: CASDLGTGLYNSPLHF.

The gene calls are TRBV2 and TRBJ2-7; D perhaps matches TRBD2 (6 bases). The CDR3 has 13 residues. Per the germline V gene, CDR1 is SNHLY and CDR2 is FYNNEI. The V and J ends lost 9 bases and 6 bases respectively, with 18 bases between them. The CDR3 DNA reads TGTGCCAGACGGGACTCCGCAATCGGCGAGCAGTACTTC. Translated, it gives CARRDSAIGEQYF. The whole variable domain, remainder taken from reference TRBV2 and TRBJ2-7, is EPEVTQTPSHQVTQMGQEVILRCVPISNHLYFYWYRQILGQKVEFLVSFYNNEISEKSEIFDDQFSVERPDGSNFTLKIRSTKLEDSAMYFCARRDSAIGEQYFGPGTRLTVT.

This chain connects TRBV14 to TRBJ2-2, with D perhaps matching TRBD2 (6 bases). V gave up 0 bases and J gave up 8 bases, with 7 bases separating them. Germline CDR1 reads SGHDN; CDR2 reads FVKESK. The CDR3 consists of 13 residues. CDR3 DNA sequence: TGTGCCAGCAGCCAAGAGGGAGGAGGGGAGCTGTTTTTT. It is translated as CASSQEGGGELFF.

This chain connects TRBV6-5 to TRBJ1-3; tentative D call: TRBD1 (6 bases). The germline gives CDR1 MNHEY, CDR2 SVGAGI. CDR3 size: 15 residues. Trimming took off 6 bases at V and 0 bases at J, with 12 bases between the two ends. The CDR3 reads CASRQTGISGNTIYF. DNA for the CDR3: TGTGCCAGCAGGCAAACAGGGATCTCTGGAAACACCATATATTTT.

The chain links TRBV19 to TRBJ2-1; D gene uncertain. The germline V gene encodes CDR1 LNHDA and CDR2 SQIVND (reference sequence). CDR3 length: 17 amino acids. V was pared by 5 bases and J by 2 bases, with 19 bases between. The CDR3 region is CASSWPPGREPYNEQFF. The CDR3 DNA sequence: TGTGCCAGTAGTTGGCCCCCTGGGCGAGAGCCCTACAATGAGCAGTTCTTC.

V gene TRBV16 combines with J gene TRBJ2-7; 7 bases line up with TRBD1. The CDR3 extends over 14 amino acids. The ends lost 5 bases at V and 9 bases at J; junction bases unmatched: 13. Germline CDR1 and CDR2: KGHSY and FQNENV. CDR3 amino acids: CASSRDSPESRQYF. CDR3 coding DNA: TGTGCCAGCAGCAGGGACAGCCCCGAGTCGCGGCAGTACTTC.

J is TRBJ1-2 and V is TRBV6-1, with 9 bases fitting TRBD1. V shed 3 bases, J shed 4 bases, and the junction held 6 bases outside the gene matches. Germline assignment: CDR1 MNHNS and CDR2 SASEGT. This CDR3 is 15 amino acids long. The CDR3 DNA is TGTGCCAGCAGTGACGGGACAGGGACATTCTATGGCTACACCTTC. The encoded protein is CASSDGTGTFYGYTF.

CDR3 sequence reads: CASSLGQGTRTGELFF. The CDR3 bases are TGTGCCAGCAGCTTAGGACAGGGGACCAGAACCGGGGAGCTGTTTTTT. This sequence joins TRBV7-6 and TRBJ2-2; 8 bases match TRBD1. In germline, CDR1 is SGHVS, CDR2 FNYEAQ. Trimming at V came to 1 base and at J to 5 bases, leaving 6 bases not matched to a gene. CDR3 length: 16 amino acids.

This chain joins TRBV2 and TRBJ2-7; D is undetermined. Between the trimmed V and J ends, which lost 6 bases and 0 bases, there was a span of 9 bases. CDR1 is SNHLY, CDR2 FYNNEI, per germline. The length of the CDR3 is 13 residues. The CDR3 nucleotides read TGTGCCAGCAGCAGCGTGACCTCCTACGAGCAGTACTTC. As protein: CASSSVTSYEQYF.

The rearrangement links TRBV7-8 to TRBJ2-2; TRBD2 aligns across 9 bases. J was trimmed by 1 base and V by 4 bases; bases with no gene match: 13. The CDR3 is 19 residues long. The V gene's germline CDR1 is SGHVS and CDR2 FQNEAQ. This CDR3 is CASSSLAGDTSWNTGELFF. DNA of the CDR3: TGTGCCAGCAGCTCGTTAGCGGGGGACACCTCTTGGAACACCGGGGAGCTGTTTTTT.

CDR3 sequence reads: CATSSAGPIPYEQYF. CDR3 bases: TGTGCCACCAGCAGTGCCGGACCTATACCCTACGAGCAGTACTTC. The chain joins TRBV15 to TRBJ2-7; no clear D. This CDR3 spans 15 amino acids. Germline V lookup: CDR1 LNHNV, CDR2 YYDKDF (reference sequence). The ends were cut back, 3 bases at V and 2 bases at J, with 14 bases in the middle.

The chain links TRBV6-4 to TRBJ1-2; D unresolved. The CDR3 has 13 residues. V dropped 2 bases and J dropped 4 bases, with 8 bases sitting between them. CDR1 is MRHNA and CDR2 is SNTAGT in the germline V gene. CDR3 sequence reads: CASSDGYGYGYTF. The CDR3 DNA follows: TGTGCCAGCAGTGACGGGTACGGCTATGGCTACACCTTC.

The V and J genes are TRBV5-1 and TRBJ2-3; no firm D call. V lost 2 bases and J 1 base, leaving 5 bases between the germline ends. The CDR3 extends over 13 amino acids. Germline V CDR1 and CDR2: SGHRS, YFSETQ. CDR3 sequence: CASSFGGTDTQYF. CDR3 bases: TGCGCCAGCAGCTTCGGAGGCACAGATACGCAGTATTTT. Together with reference TRBV5-1 and TRBJ2-3, the CDR3 gives the full variable domain: KAGVTQTPRYLIKTRGQQVTLSCSPISGHRSVSWYQQTPGQGLQFLFEYFSETQRNKGNFPGRFSGRQFSNSRSEMNVSTLELGDSALYLCASSFGGTDTQYFGPGTRLTVL.